This note documents a single T cell receptor beta chain sequence. This entry comes from a study of human T cells and chemical hapten exposure. Study information: Small differences in pooled library volume mainly drove the variation in TCR yields per sample.

The time point was: patch test 3, about 24 weeks after DPC sensitization. As to treatment: therapeutic diphenylcyclopropenone sensitization with weekly scalp DPC. The CDR3 is 16 residues long. Germline lookup yields CDR1 SGHDN and CDR2 FVKESK. Between the trimmed V and J ends, which lost 1 base and 1 base, there was a span of 14 bases. Unique molecular identifiers were linked by the library to individual cDNA molecules. TCRdb redid the calling of the RACE reads with MiXCR, one entry per CDR3 protein. The sample lists tens of thousands of distinct CDR3 sequences; approximately 12% were seen once. The starting material was whole blood, obtained in connection with sensitization to the hapten diphenylcyclopropenone (DPC). The sequence was collected from a woman aged 50 to 60 with alopecia areata. Some clones in this sample may be carry-over from other donors' samples. The chain couples TRBV14 to TRBJ2-7; perhaps TRBD2 as D (6 bases). The CDR3 DNA reads as TGTGCCAGCAGCCAAGGGGGACTGGAACCTTCCTACGAGCAGTACTTC. This codes for CASSQGGLEPSYEQYF. Variable domain in full (rest from reference TRBV14 and TRBJ2-7): EAGVTQFPSHSVIEKGQTVTLRCDPISGHDNLYWYRRVMGKEIKFLLHFVKESKQDESGMPNNRFLAERTGGTYSTLKVQPAELEDSGVYFCASSQGGLEPSYEQYFGPGTRLTVT.